This T cell receptor beta chain stems from a study of PD-L1 blockade in urothelial cancer. Measured with immunoSEQ multiplex PCR; TCRdb has only the in-frame clones, and not every one. This sample has more than 30,000 clones, with about 87% found just once. Germline assignment: CDR1 MRHNA and CDR2 SNTAGT. With V trimmed by 4 bases and J by 3 bases, 6 bases remained unmatched. There are 15 residues in the CDR3. The chain combines TRBV6-4 with TRBJ2-3; 8 nucleotides align to TRBD1. This specimen consisted of PBMCs, obtained around atezolizumab (anti-PD-L1) treatment. The receptor was isolated from a man aged 45-65 years with urothelial cancer. DNA of the CDR3: TGTGCCAGCAGTGTAGGGCAGGGGGCGACAGATACGCAGTATTTT. Encoded protein: CASSVGQGATDTQYF.